The 27 T cell receptor beta chains listed next were all sequenced from one sample in a study of cytomegalovirus exposure and HLA in healthy donors. The PCR contained 60 Vbeta and 13 Jbeta primers. Some clones are missing from TCRdb's copy, which holds only in-frame ones; the method was immunoSEQ multiplex PCR. Of over 90,000 clones in the sample, around 64% are singletons; the top ten hold roughly 3.2%. Sequencing was performed on PBMCs. These receptors were obtained from a man aged 55 to 70 in good health and CMV-seronegative.

This rearrangement joins TRBV13 to TRBJ2-5; D not certain. In germline, CDR1 is PRHDT, CDR2 FYEKMQ (reference sequence). The CDR3 is 12 amino acids. Trimming left V 6 bases short and J 5 bases short, with 10 bases between. The CDR3 spells CASSSIGETQYF. The DNA of the CDR3 is TGTGCCAGCAGTTCAATCGGGGAGACCCAGTACTTC.

The V call is TRBV2, the J call TRBJ1-1; D is unresolved. Trimming took 4 bases from V and 2 from J, leaving 5 bases between them. This CDR3 comprises 12 residues. Germline-derived CDR1 and CDR2 are SNHLY and FYNNEI. CDR3 bases: TGTGCCAGCAGTGTCTTTAACACTGAAGCTTTCTTT. This sequence encodes CASSVFNTEAFF.

The chain couples TRBV19 to TRBJ1-2; a weak D match, TRBD1 (6 bases). Deletions cut 5 bases from V and 6 bases from J, with 22 bases between. The germline V gene encodes CDR1 LNHDA and CDR2 SQIVND (reference sequence). This CDR3 spans 16 amino acids. CDR3 amino acids: CASSPQPRGGPDGYTF. The CDR3 DNA follows: TGTGCCAGTAGTCCTCAACCGCGGGGGGGGCCGGATGGCTACACCTTC.

Of note for this clone: The junction shows a germline mismatch at one end, possibly a read error. The CDR3 spells CSSSPPRRLTNTGELFF. In DNA form, the CDR3 reads TGTTCCAGCAGCCCCCCTCGACGACTTACGAACACCGGGGAGCTGTTTTTT. This rearrangement joins TRBV7-9 to TRBJ2-2, with unresolved D. The V gene's germline CDR1 is SEHNR and CDR2 FQNEAQ (reference sequence). This CDR3 has 17 residues.

The chain couples TRBV6-5 to TRBJ1-1; D is unresolved. The germline CDR1 and CDR2 sequences are MNHEY and SVGAGI. The CDR3 totals 11 residues. Trimming left V 9 bases short and J 2 bases short, with 7 bases between. CDR3 nucleotides: TGTGCCAGTAGAATCAACACTGAAGCTTTCTTT. The encoded protein is CASRINTEAFF.

The V and J genes are TRBV13 and TRBJ1-4, with D maybe TRBD1 (5 bases). This CDR3 region has 15 residues. V dropped 5 bases and J dropped 0 bases, with 10 bases sitting between them. In germline, CDR1 is PRHDT, CDR2 FYEKMQ (reference sequence). The CDR3, as DNA: TGTGCCAGCAGCCCCCGCAGGGCAACTAATGAAAAACTGTTTTTT. Residues: CASSPRRATNEKLFF. Drawing the rest from reference TRBV13 and TRBJ1-4, the complete variable domain is AAGVIQSPRHLIKEKRETATLKCYPIPRHDTVYWYQQGPGQDPQFLISFYEKMQSDKGSIPDRFSAQQFSDYHSELNMSSLELGDSALYFCASSPRRATNEKLFFGSGTQLSVL.

In DNA, the CDR3 is TGTGCCAGTCGGACGGGGAGTTCGAATTCACCCCTCCACTTT. Translating it yields CASRTGSSNSPLHF. The chain carries TRBV6-5 and TRBJ1-6; D unclear. The CDR3 extends over 14 amino acids. CDR1 is MNHEY and CDR2 is SVGAGI in the germline V gene. Trimming removed 9 bases at V and 7 bases at J, with 16 bases between.

This clone has only a few counts. The chain has TRBV5-1 and TRBJ1-2; TRBD1 matches at 8 bases. V gave up 1 base and J gave up 3 bases; unmatched junction bases: 5. This CDR3 comprises 15 residues. Germline-derived CDR1 and CDR2 are SGHRS and YFSETQ. The CDR3 DNA sequence: TGCGCCAGCAGCTTGCACAACAGGGGGGACTATGGCTACACCTTC. It codes for CASSLHNRGDYGYTF.

J is TRBJ1-2 and V is TRBV19; D is perhaps TRBD1 (5 bases). Per the germline V gene, CDR1 is LNHDA and CDR2 is SQIVND (reference sequence). This CDR3 has 15 residues. Trimming shortened V by 6 bases and J by 7 bases, and 21 bases separated the two germline ends. DNA for the CDR3: TGTGCCAGTAGCAAAACGGGACTTTTGATGGCTGGCTACACCTTC. It codes for CASSKTGLLMAGYTF.

The rearrangement links TRBV7-9 to TRBJ1-1, with a weak D call TRBD1 (6 bases). The CDR3 is made up of 14 amino acids. The germline gives CDR1 SEHNR, CDR2 FQNEAQ (reference sequence). The V and J ends lost 5 bases and 2 bases respectively, with 12 bases between them. The DNA of the CDR3 is TGTGCCAGCAGCCCCCAGGGGTTCAACACTGAAGCTTTCTTT. Its protein product is CASSPQGFNTEAFF.

J is TRBJ1-4 and V is TRBV5-1, with D perhaps TRBD1 (6 bases). Germline V lookup: CDR1 SGHRS, CDR2 YFSETQ. The V and J ends lost 3 bases and 5 bases respectively, with 20 bases between them. The CDR3 runs 17 residues. The CDR3 nucleotides are TGCGCCAGCAGCTGGGCCGCCCCGGGGGGCGGGAATGAAAAACTGTTTTTT. Encoded protein: CASSWAAPGGGNEKLFF.

Here the CDR3 reads CASSSTGVVKGYTF. CDR3 coding DNA: TGTGCCAGCAGCTCCACAGGAGTGGTGAAGGGCTACACCTTC. V gene TRBV5-4 combines with J gene TRBJ1-2, with TRBD1 as a possible D gene (5 bases). Deletions cut 3 bases from V and 8 bases from J, with 17 bases between. CDR1 is SGHNT, CDR2 YYREEE, per germline (reference sequence). The CDR3 extends over 14 amino acids. The full variable domain, with the rest looked up from reference TRBV5-4 and TRBJ1-2, is ETGVTQSPTHLIKTRGQQVTLRCSSQSGHNTVSWYQQALGQGPQFIFQYYREEENGRGNFPPRFSGLQFPNYSSELNVNALELDDSALYLCASSSTGVVKGYTFGSGTRLTVV.

Only a few counts were recorded for this clone. The V call is TRBV4-2, the J call TRBJ2-5; TRBD2 is a possible D gene (5 bases). V lost 0 bases to trimming and J lost 4 bases, with 6 bases between them. Germline CDR1 reads LGHNA; CDR2 reads YNFKEQ. The length of the CDR3 is 13 residues. The CDR3 coding sequence is TGTGCCAGCAGCCAAGATGCGGGAGAGACCCAGTACTTC. Translated, it gives CASSQDAGETQYF.

This clone was detected a few times. The chain couples TRBV7-2 to TRBJ2-2; 10 nucleotides align to TRBD1. Germline-derived CDR1 and CDR2 are SGHTA and FQGNSA. This CDR3 is built from 16 residues. J lost 7 bases, V lost 6 bases, and 11 bases had no gene match. As DNA, the CDR3 is TGTGCCAGCAGTAAACGCGGGACAGGGGTGGGCGGGGAGCTGTTTTTT. As protein: CASSKRGTGVGGELFF. Filled out from reference TRBV7-2 and TRBJ2-2, the complete variable domain reads GAGVSQSPSNKVTEKGKDVELRCDPISGHTALYWYRQSLGQGLEFLIYFQGNSAPDKSGLPSDRFSAERTGGSVSTLTIQRTQQEDSAVYLCASSKRGTGVGGELFFGEGSRLTVL.

The chain employs TRBV5-4 and TRBJ2-3, with 9 bases identical to TRBD2. The CDR3 covers 16 residues. CDR1 and CDR2 from the germline V gene are SGHNT and YYREEE (reference sequence). The junction had 8 bases not matched to a gene; V was cut back by 0 bases and J by 6 bases. The CDR3 sequence is CASSLGWGLAGDTQYF. The CDR3 nucleotides are TGTGCCAGCAGCTTGGGCTGGGGACTAGCCGGGGATACGCAGTATTTT.

The chain links TRBV6-5 to TRBJ2-2; TRBD2 matches 8 bases. The ends lost 2 bases at V and 1 base at J; junction bases unmatched: 0. The germline V gene encodes CDR1 MNHEY and CDR2 SVGAGI. The CDR3 is 15 amino acids. The CDR3 DNA is TGTGCCAGCAGTTACAGCGGGGGGAACACCGGGGAGCTGTTTTTT. Residues: CASSYSGGNTGELFF.

This clone was found a few times. V and J are TRBV5-4 and TRBJ1-2, with 7 bases aligning to TRBD1. Losses at the gene ends were 0 bases for V and 6 bases for J; bases not matched to a gene: 8. This CDR3 has 15 amino acids. Germline V gene lookup returns CDR1 SGHNT and CDR2 YYREEE (reference sequence). The chain's CDR3 is CASSLEVRQGDGYTF. CDR3 bases: TGTGCCAGCAGCTTGGAGGTACGACAGGGAGATGGCTACACCTTC.

The chain combines TRBV5-1 with TRBJ2-1; TRBD2 matches at 7 bases. Germline trimming cut 1 base from V and 4 bases from J; bases unmatched to any gene: 5. The CDR3 extends over 15 amino acids. Germline CDR1 SGHRS, CDR2 YFSETQ. CDR3 region: CASSLRGVLYNEQFF. In nucleotides, the CDR3 is TGCGCCAGCAGCTTGCGGGGGGTCCTATACAATGAGCAGTTCTTC. Drawing the rest from reference TRBV5-1 and TRBJ2-1, the complete variable domain is KAGVTQTPRYLIKTRGQQVTLSCSPISGHRSVSWYQQTPGQGLQFLFEYFSETQRNKGNFPGRFSGRQFSNSRSEMNVSTLELGDSALYLCASSLRGVLYNEQFFGPGTRLTVL.

The rearrangement joins TRBV7-9 to TRBJ1-1, with a weak D call TRBD1 (6 bases). The germline CDR1 and CDR2 sequences are SEHNR and FQNEAQ (reference sequence). This CDR3 is built from 13 residues. V lost 5 bases, J lost 1 base, and 8 bases lay in between. The CDR3 region is CASSTTGNTEAFF. CDR3 bases: TGTGCCAGCAGCACGACAGGGAACACTGAAGCTTTCTTT.

This clone was seen more than once but under ten times. The chain couples TRBV6-1 to TRBJ2-7; D unclear. Looked up from germline, CDR1 is MNHNS and CDR2 is SASEGT. There are 13 residues in the CDR3. Trimming removed 4 bases from V and 3 bases from J, with 10 bases in between. The CDR3 DNA reads as TGTGCCAGCAGTGTACAGTACCACTACGAGCAGTACTTC. Protein sequence: CASSVQYHYEQYF.

As DNA, the CDR3 is TGTGCCAGCGGTGGACAGGGAAGTGGCTACACCTTC. Translating it yields CASGGQGSGYTF. The chain recombines TRBV27 with TRBJ1-2, with 8 bases fitting TRBD1. The germline gives CDR1 MNHEY, CDR2 SMNVEV (reference sequence). J was trimmed by 7 bases and V by 8 bases; bases with no gene match: 6. The CDR3 consists of 12 residues.

This CDR3 reads CASSVGTGVLNTGELFF. In nucleotides, the CDR3 is TGTGCCAGCAGCGTAGGCACAGGGGTCCTGAACACCGGGGAGCTGTTTTTT. V is TRBV9 and J is TRBJ2-2, with 7 bases identical to TRBD1. The CDR3 has 17 amino acids. V shed 0 bases, J shed 1 base, and the junction held 6 bases outside the gene matches. The germline CDR1 and CDR2 sequences are SGDLS and YYNGEE.

The V call is TRBV15, the J call TRBJ1-5; D may be TRBD1 (5 bases). Germline loops: CDR1 LNHNV, CDR2 YYDKDF (reference sequence). Trimming left V 3 bases short and J 3 bases short, with 15 bases between. The CDR3 consists of 16 residues. The CDR3 reads CATSREGWGSNQPQHF. Written as DNA, the CDR3 is TGTGCCACCAGCAGGGAGGGTTGGGGCTCCAATCAGCCCCAGCATTTT.

CDR3 in DNA: TGTGCCAGCAGTCACTCCGGGACAGGGGTATACGAGCAGTACTTC. Translated: CASSHSGTGVYEQYF. The V call is TRBV28, the J call TRBJ2-7; 10 positions agree with TRBD1. This CDR3 has 15 residues. Trimming at V came to 5 bases and at J to 4 bases, leaving 8 bases not matched to a gene. CDR1 is MDHEN and CDR2 is SYDVKM in the germline V gene.

The chain links TRBV27 to TRBJ2-3; 9 positions match TRBD2. CDR1 MNHEY and CDR2 SMNVEV come from the germline V gene (reference sequence). J lost 6 bases, V lost 6 bases, and 19 bases had no gene match. The CDR3 extends over 18 amino acids. As DNA, the CDR3 is TGTGCCAGCAGATACTCCGGGACTAGCTTGGGCGGACGGGATACGCAGTATTTT. Translation: CASRYSGTSLGGRDTQYF.

The chain couples TRBV18 to TRBJ2-1; 9 bases align to TRBD2. This CDR3 has 15 amino acids. The germline V gene encodes CDR1 KGHSH and CDR2 LQKENI. V was pared by 2 bases and J by 13 bases, with 12 bases of the junction left unmatched. CDR3 loop: CASSPVLAGTDVQFF. CDR3 sequence (DNA): TGTGCCAGCTCACCAGTCCTAGCGGGGACAGACGTTCAGTTCTTC.

V usage is TRBV5-1 and J usage is TRBJ2-7, with 7 bases matching TRBD1. The CDR3 contains 12 residues. V was pared by 5 bases and J by 2 bases, with 1 base of the junction left unmatched. Germline CDR1 is SGHRS and CDR2 is YFSETQ. This CDR3 reads CASRQGPYEQYF. The CDR3 nucleotides are TGCGCCAGCAGACAGGGGCCCTACGAGCAGTACTTC.